Sequencing of this T cell receptor (beta chain) was carried out in a study of CD8+ T cells in alopecia areata. Study overall: Those patients who were treated received oral tofacitinib, which was given at 5 to 10 mg twice daily for moderate-to-severe alopecia areata. Severity of treated patients was scored by affected scalp percentage.

Reverse transcribed after extraction, RNA yielded cDNA as the sequencing template. The repertoire was sequenced with immunoSEQ multiplex PCR; TCRdb's copy has only in-frame clones and lacks some. The top ten hold 1.5% to 2% of the sample, which has some 200,000 clones, less than 75% seen once. The treatment is: oral pan-JAK inhibitor, 5-10 mg twice daily. Specimens obtained from alopecia areata patients comprised lesional scalp punch biopsies and peripheral blood. This sequence was found in a human donor with alopecia areata. Sequencing used CD4+ T cells sorted from blood, obtained at week 4, from a patient treated with tofacitinib.

The DNA of the CDR3 is TGCGCCAGCAGCTTTCGGAAGGGGCCCTCCTACGAGCAGTACTTC. This translates into CASSFRKGPSYEQYF. The V and J genes are TRBV5-1 and TRBJ2-7; possible D gene TRBD1, 5 bases. V lost 2 bases, J lost 0 bases, and 12 bases lay in between. The CDR3 contains 15 residues. Germline V gives CDR1 SGHRS, CDR2 YFSETQ.